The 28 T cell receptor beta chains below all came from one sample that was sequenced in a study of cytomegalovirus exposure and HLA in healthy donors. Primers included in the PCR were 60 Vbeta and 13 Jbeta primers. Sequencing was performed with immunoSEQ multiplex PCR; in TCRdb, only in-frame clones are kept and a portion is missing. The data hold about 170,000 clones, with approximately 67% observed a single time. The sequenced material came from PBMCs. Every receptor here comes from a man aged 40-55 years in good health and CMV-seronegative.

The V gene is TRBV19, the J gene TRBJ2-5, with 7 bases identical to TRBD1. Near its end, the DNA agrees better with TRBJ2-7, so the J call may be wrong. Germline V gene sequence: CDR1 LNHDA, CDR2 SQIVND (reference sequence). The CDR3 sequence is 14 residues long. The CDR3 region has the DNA TGTGCCAGTAGCCTTCGACAGGGCCAAGGCGAGCAGTACTTC. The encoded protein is CASSLRQGQGEQYF.

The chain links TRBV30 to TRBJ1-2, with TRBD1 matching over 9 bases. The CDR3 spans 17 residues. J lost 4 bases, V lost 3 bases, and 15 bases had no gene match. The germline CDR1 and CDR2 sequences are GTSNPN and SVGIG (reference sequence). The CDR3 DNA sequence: TGTGCCTGGAGGCCCGATCCGGGACAGGGCCTTCTCTATGGCTACACCTTC. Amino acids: CAWRPDPGQGLLYGYTF.

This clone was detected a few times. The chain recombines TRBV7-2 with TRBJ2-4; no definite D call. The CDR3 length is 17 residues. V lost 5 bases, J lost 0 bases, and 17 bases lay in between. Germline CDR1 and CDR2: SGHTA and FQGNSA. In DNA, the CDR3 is TGTGCCAGCAGCCCAAGTGTGAGGATCCAAGCCAAAAACATTCAGTACTTC. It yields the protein CASSPSVRIQAKNIQYF.

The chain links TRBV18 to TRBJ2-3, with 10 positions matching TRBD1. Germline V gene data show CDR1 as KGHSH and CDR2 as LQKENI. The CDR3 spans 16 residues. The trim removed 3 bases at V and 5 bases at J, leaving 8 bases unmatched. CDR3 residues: CASSPGPGQGRDTQYF. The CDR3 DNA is TGTGCCAGCTCACCCGGGCCGGGACAGGGGAGAGATACGCAGTATTTT.

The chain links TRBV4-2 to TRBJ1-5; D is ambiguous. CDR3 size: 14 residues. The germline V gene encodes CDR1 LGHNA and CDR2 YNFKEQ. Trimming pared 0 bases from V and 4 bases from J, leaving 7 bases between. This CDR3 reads CASSQDRVNQPQHF. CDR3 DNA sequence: TGTGCCAGCAGCCAAGATAGAGTGAATCAGCCCCAGCATTTT.

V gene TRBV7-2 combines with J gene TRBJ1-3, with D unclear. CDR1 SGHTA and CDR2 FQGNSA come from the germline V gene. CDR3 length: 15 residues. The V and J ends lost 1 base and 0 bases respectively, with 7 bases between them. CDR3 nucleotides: TGTGCCAGCAGCTTAGTGCGGGGCTCTGGAAACACCATATATTTT. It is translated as CASSLVRGSGNTIYF. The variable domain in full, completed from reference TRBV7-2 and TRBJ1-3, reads GAGVSQSPSNKVTEKGKDVELRCDPISGHTALYWYRQSLGQGLEFLIYFQGNSAPDKSGLPSDRFSAERTGGSVSTLTIQRTQQEDSAVYLCASSLVRGSGNTIYFGEGSWLTVV.

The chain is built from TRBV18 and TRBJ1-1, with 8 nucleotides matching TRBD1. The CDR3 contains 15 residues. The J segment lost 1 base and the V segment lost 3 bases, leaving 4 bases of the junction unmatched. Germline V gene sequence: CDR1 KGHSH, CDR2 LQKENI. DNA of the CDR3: TGTGCCAGCTCACCCGAGACAGGGGCGAACACTGAAGCTTTCTTT. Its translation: CASSPETGANTEAFF.

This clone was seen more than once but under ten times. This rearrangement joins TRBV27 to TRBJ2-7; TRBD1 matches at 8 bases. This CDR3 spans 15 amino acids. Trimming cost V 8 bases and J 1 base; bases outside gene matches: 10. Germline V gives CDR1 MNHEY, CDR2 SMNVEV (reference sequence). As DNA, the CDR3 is TGTGCCAGCGGCCGGACAGGGTGGCGGTCCTACGAGCAGTACTTC. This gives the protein CASGRTGWRSYEQYF.

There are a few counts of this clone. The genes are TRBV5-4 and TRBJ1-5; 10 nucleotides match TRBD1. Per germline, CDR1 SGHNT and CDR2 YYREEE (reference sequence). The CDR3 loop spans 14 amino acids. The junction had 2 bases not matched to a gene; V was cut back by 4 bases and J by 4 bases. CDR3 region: CASSLDRGNQPQHF. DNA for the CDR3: TGTGCCAGCAGCCTGGACAGGGGGAATCAGCCCCAGCATTTT. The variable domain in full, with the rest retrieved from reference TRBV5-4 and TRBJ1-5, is ETGVTQSPTHLIKTRGQQVTLRCSSQSGHNTVSWYQQALGQGPQFIFQYYREEENGRGNFPPRFSGLQFPNYSSELNVNALELDDSALYLCASSLDRGNQPQHFGDGTRLSIL.

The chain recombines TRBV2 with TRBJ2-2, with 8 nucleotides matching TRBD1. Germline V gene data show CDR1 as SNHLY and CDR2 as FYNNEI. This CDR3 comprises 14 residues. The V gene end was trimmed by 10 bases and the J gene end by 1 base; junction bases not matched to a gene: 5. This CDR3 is CATKDRGNTGELFF. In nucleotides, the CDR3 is TGTGCCACTAAAGACAGGGGGAACACCGGGGAGCTGTTTTTT.

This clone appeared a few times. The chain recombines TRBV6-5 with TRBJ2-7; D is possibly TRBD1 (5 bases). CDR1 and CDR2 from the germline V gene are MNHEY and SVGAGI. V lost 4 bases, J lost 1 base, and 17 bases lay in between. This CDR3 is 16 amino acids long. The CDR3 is CASSSPRQSRSYEQYF. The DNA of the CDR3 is TGTGCCAGCAGTTCTCCGCGACAGTCCCGATCCTACGAGCAGTACTTC.

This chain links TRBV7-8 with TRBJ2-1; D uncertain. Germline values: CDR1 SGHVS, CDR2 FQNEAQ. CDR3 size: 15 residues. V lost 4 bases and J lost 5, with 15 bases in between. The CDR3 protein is CASSSHPSDDNEQFF. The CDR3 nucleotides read TGTGCCAGCAGCTCCCACCCCAGCGACGACAATGAGCAGTTCTTC.

The CDR3 DNA follows: TGTGCCAGTAGTTCAGGGGGTTTGATCGTGAACACTGAAGCTTTCTTT. Translating gives CASSSGGLIVNTEAFF. The chain has TRBV19 and TRBJ1-1; TRBD1 aligns across 7 bases. This CDR3 has 16 amino acids. V lost 5 bases, J lost 0 bases, and 9 bases stayed unmatched. The germline gives CDR1 LNHDA, CDR2 SQIVND (reference sequence).

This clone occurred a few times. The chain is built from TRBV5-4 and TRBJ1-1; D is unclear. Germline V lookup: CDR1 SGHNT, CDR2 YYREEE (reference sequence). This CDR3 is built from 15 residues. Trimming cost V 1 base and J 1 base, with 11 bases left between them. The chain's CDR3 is CASSLWSRPNTEAFF. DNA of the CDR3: TGTGCCAGCAGCTTGTGGAGCCGGCCGAACACTGAAGCTTTCTTT.

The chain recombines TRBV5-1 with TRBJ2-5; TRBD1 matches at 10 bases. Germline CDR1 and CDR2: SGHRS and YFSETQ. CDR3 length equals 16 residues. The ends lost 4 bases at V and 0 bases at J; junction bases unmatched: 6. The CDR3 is CASSPSGQGYQETQYF. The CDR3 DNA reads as TGCGCCAGCAGCCCATCGGGACAGGGGTACCAAGAGACCCAGTACTTC.

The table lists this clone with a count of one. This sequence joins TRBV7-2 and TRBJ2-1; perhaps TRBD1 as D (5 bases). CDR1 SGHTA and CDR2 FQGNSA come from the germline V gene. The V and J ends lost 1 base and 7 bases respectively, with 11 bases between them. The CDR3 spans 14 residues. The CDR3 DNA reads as TGTGCCAGCAGCTTAGAAAACAGGCGGAATGAGCAGTTCTTC. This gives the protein CASSLENRRNEQFF.

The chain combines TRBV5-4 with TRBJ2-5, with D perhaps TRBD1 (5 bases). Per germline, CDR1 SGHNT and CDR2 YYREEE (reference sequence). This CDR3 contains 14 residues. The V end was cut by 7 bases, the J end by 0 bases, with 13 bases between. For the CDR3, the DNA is TGTGCCAGCGGGGCAGCTGAGTACCAAGAGACCCAGTACTTC. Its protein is CASGAAEYQETQYF. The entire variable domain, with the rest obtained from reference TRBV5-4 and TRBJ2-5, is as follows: ETGVTQSPTHLIKTRGQQVTLRCSSQSGHNTVSWYQQALGQGPQFIFQYYREEENGRGNFPPRFSGLQFPNYSSELNVNALELDDSALYLCASGAAEYQETQYFGPGTRLLVL.

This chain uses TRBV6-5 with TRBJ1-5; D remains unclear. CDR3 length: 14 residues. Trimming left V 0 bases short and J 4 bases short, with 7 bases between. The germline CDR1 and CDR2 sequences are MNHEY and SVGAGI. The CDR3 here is CASSYSTSNQPQHF. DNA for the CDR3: TGTGCCAGCAGTTACTCGACTTCGAATCAGCCCCAGCATTTT.

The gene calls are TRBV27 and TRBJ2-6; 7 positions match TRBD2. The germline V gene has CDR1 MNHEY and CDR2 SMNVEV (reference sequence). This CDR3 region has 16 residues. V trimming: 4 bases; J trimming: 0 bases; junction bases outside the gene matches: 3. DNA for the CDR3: TGTGCCAGCAGTTGGGGCGGGGGCTCTGGGGCCAACGTCCTGACTTTC. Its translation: CASSWGGGSGANVLTF.

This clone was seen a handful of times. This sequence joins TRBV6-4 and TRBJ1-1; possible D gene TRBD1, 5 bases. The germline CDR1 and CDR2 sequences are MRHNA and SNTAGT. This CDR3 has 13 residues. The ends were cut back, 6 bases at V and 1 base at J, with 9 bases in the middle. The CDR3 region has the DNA TGTGCCAGCAGGGAGACAGAGAACACTGAAGCTTTCTTT. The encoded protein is CASRETENTEAFF.

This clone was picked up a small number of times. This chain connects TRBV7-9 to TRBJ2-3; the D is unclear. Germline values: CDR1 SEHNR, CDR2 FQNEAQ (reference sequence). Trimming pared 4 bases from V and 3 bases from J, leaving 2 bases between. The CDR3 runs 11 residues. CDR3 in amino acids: CASSSTDTQYF. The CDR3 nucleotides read TGTGCCAGCAGCTCTACAGATACGCAGTATTTT.

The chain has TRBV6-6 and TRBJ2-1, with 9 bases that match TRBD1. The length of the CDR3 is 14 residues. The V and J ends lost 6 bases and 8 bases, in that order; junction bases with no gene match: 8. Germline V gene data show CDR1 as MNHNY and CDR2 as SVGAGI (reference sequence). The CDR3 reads CASREQGARDEQFF. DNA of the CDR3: TGTGCCAGCAGGGAACAGGGGGCGCGGGATGAGCAGTTCTTC.

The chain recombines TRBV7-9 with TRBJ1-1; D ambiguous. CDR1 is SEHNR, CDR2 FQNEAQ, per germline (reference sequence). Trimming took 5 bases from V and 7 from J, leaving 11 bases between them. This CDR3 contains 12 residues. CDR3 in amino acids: CASSLLAIEAFF. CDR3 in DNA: TGTGCCAGCAGCCTGCTGGCCATTGAAGCTTTCTTT.

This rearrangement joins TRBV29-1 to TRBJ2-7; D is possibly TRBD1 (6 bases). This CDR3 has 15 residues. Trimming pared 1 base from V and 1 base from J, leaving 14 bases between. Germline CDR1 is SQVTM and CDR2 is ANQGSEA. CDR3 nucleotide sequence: TGCAGCGTTGAAGTGGACAGCTACAGGTCCTACGAGCAGTACTTC. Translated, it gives CSVEVDSYRSYEQYF.

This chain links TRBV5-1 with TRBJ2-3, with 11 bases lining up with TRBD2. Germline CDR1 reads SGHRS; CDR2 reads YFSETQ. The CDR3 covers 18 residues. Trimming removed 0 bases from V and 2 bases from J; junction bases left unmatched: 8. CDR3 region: CASSLARLAGTPTDTQYF. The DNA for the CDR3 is TGCGCCAGCAGCTTGGCTCGACTAGCGGGGACCCCCACAGATACGCAGTATTTT.

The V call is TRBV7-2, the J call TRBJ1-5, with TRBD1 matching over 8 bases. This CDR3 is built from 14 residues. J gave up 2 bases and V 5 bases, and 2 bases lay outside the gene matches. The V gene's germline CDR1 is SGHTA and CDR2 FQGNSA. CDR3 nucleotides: TGTGCCAGCAGCCCACAGGGGGGCAATCAGCCCCAGCATTTT. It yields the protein CASSPQGGNQPQHF.

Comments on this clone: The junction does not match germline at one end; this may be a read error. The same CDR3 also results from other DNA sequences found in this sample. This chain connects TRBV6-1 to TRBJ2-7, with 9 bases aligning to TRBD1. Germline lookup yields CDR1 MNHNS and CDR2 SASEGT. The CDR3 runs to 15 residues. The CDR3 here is CASRTTGGVSYEQYF. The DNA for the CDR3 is TGTGCCAGCAGGACGACAGGGGGAGTCTCCTACGAGCAGTACTTT.

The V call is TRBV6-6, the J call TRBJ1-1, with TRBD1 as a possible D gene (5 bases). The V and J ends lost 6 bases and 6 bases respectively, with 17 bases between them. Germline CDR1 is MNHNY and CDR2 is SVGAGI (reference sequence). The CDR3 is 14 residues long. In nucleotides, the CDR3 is TGTGCCAGCAGCCTCGGGGGGAGTCTCCCTGAAGCTTTCTTT. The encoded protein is CASSLGGSLPEAFF.